The 21 T cell receptor beta chains listed next were all sequenced from one sample in a study of T-cell memory formation after mild COVID-19. In TCRdb, the 5' RACE reads were re-called with MiXCR into one record per CDR3 protein. The sample has about 62,000 distinct CDR3 sequences, approximately 9% seen once. The specimen sequenced was PBMCs or a T cell subset sorted from them (not recorded which). The receptor source for this set is a man aged 18 to 29 who had mild COVID-19 (a few samples of this study predate the infection). Cell type and time point are not known.

This clonotype was seen only a few times. The chain recombines TRBV20-1 with TRBJ1-1; the D gene is possibly TRBD1 (6 bases). There are 14 residues in the CDR3. The ends were cut back, 4 bases at V and 0 bases at J, with 12 bases in the middle. Germline V CDR1 and CDR2: DFQATT, SNEGSKA (reference sequence). The CDR3 DNA sequence: TGCAGTGCTAAACAGGGACCCATGAACACTGAAGCTTTCTTT. Translated: CSAKQGPMNTEAFF.

V usage is TRBV3-1 and J usage is TRBJ2-3; the D call may be TRBD1 or TRBD2 (6 bases each). The CDR3 extends over 17 amino acids. CDR1 and CDR2 from the germline V gene are LGHDT and YNNKEL (reference sequence). Trimming cost V 0 bases and J 3 bases, with 16 bases left between them. CDR3 nucleotide sequence: TGTGCCAGCAGCCAAGACTTCTCGGGGGCACTTACAGATACGCAGTATTTT. The encoded protein is CASSQDFSGALTDTQYF.

This clonotype was counted between two and nine times. The chain combines TRBV7-3 with TRBJ1-1; D remains ambiguous. Trimming cost V 2 bases and J 1 base, with 5 bases left between them. CDR1 is SGHTA, CDR2 FQGTGA, per germline. The CDR3 sequence is 13 residues long. CDR3 in amino acids: CASSLQKNTEAFF. CDR3 bases: TGTGCCAGCAGCTTACAGAAGAACACTGAAGCTTTCTTT.

This clonotype was counted at least ten times. Here the CDR3 DNA reads TGTGCCAGCAGTGATCGGGGACAGGGGACCCAGTACTTC. Its translation: CASSDRGQGTQYF. The chain uses TRBV2 and TRBJ2-5; TRBD1 agrees at 9 bases. The ends lost 3 bases at V and 7 bases at J; junction bases unmatched: 3. CDR1 and CDR2 (germline): SNHLY, FYNNEI. This CDR3 has 13 amino acids.

This clonotype has a count of ten or more. V gene TRBV5-5 combines with J gene TRBJ2-2; 14 nucleotides agree with TRBD2. Trimming at V came to 4 bases and at J to 6 bases, leaving 8 bases not matched to a gene. The CDR3 totals 17 residues. Germline CDR1 reads SGHKS; CDR2 reads YYEKEE (reference sequence). CDR3 in amino acids: CASSLGLAGGLAGELFF. CDR3 coding DNA: TGTGCCAGCAGCCTCGGACTAGCGGGGGGCTTAGCCGGGGAGCTGTTTTTT.

This clonotype was detected ten times or more. The chain links TRBV6-5 to TRBJ2-3, with D tentatively TRBD2 (5 bases). V lost 4 bases, J lost 5 bases, and 10 bases lay in between. This CDR3 region has 13 residues. Looked up from germline, CDR1 is MNHEY and CDR2 is SVGAGI. The CDR3 DNA reads as TGTGCCAGCAGTTTACGAGGGAGAGATACGCAGTATTTT. Translated: CASSLRGRDTQYF.

This clonotype was counted many times. The J gene is TRBJ2-5, the V gene TRBV20-1; 7 bases agree with TRBD1. Germline assignment: CDR1 DFQATT and CDR2 SNEGSKA (reference sequence). The V gene end was trimmed by 6 bases and the J gene end by 5 bases; junction bases not matched to a gene: 9. This CDR3 has 13 residues. CDR3 bases: TGCAGTGCCGCTCCCGACAGGGCGGAGACCCAGTACTTC. This translates into CSAAPDRAETQYF.

This clonotype was observed a handful of times. This chain uses TRBV27 with TRBJ1-6; D might be TRBD1 (5 bases). Germline CDR1 reads MNHEY; CDR2 reads SMNVEV (reference sequence). The CDR3 is 15 amino acids. V lost 3 bases, J lost 8 bases, and 14 bases lay in between. CDR3 residues: CASSFQGPSDSPLHF. CDR3 sequence (DNA): TGTGCCAGCAGTTTTCAGGGTCCCTCGGATTCACCCCTCCACTTT.

At least ten counts were recorded for this clonotype. The V and J genes are TRBV20-1 and TRBJ2-2, with D perhaps TRBD2 (6 bases). The CDR3 has 15 amino acids. Germline V gene sequence: CDR1 DFQATT, CDR2 SNEGSKA (reference sequence). Trimming took off 1 base at V and 4 bases at J, with 13 bases between the two ends. The CDR3 is CSARAPGGVTGELFF. CDR3 DNA: TGCAGTGCTAGAGCACCCGGGGGAGTCACCGGGGAGCTGTTTTTT.

This CDR3 reads CASSLVVGRGDSEAFF. CDR3 sequence (DNA): TGTGCCAGCAGCTTAGTAGTCGGCAGGGGGGACTCTGAAGCTTTCTTT. This sequence joins TRBV7-9 and TRBJ1-1; 7 nucleotides align to TRBD1. The length of the CDR3 is 16 residues. CDR1 SEHNR and CDR2 FQNEAQ come from the germline V gene (reference sequence). Losses at the gene ends were 1 base for V and 6 bases for J; bases not matched to a gene: 11.

This clonotype occurred a few times. The rearrangement uses TRBV29-1 and TRBJ2-5; 8 nucleotides line up with TRBD2. CDR3 size: 13 residues. Germline assignment: CDR1 SQVTM and CDR2 ANQGSEA. The trim removed 6 bases at V and 7 bases at J, leaving 10 bases unmatched. The CDR3 DNA reads as TGCAGCGTCACATCCGGGACTAGGCCGACCCAGTACTTC. This sequence encodes CSVTSGTRPTQYF.

The chain combines TRBV14 with TRBJ2-5; 8 bases map to TRBD1. The trim removed 0 bases at V and 4 bases at J, leaving 16 bases unmatched. Germline CDR1 SGHDN, CDR2 FVKESK. This CDR3 spans 19 amino acids. Here the CDR3 reads CASSQDSITAGGYLETQYF. CDR3 in DNA: TGTGCCAGCAGCCAAGACTCTATCACGGCAGGGGGCTACTTAGAGACCCAGTACTTC.

This clonotype has more than one count but fewer than ten. This chain joins TRBV12-3 or TRBV12-4 and TRBJ2-5; D is perhaps TRBD2 (6 bases). The CDR3 contains 14 residues. Trimming cost V 3 bases and J 4 bases, with 12 bases left between them. Here the CDR3 reads CASSLVVGGETQYF. DNA for the CDR3: TGTGCCAGCAGTTTGGTCGTCGGGGGAGAGACCCAGTACTTC.

The CDR3 sequence is CSVAGRKDQETQYF. The CDR3 region has the DNA TGCAGCGTTGCGGGCAGAAAGGACCAAGAGACCCAGTACTTC. The rearrangement links TRBV29-1 to TRBJ2-5; D unclear. V was cut by 4 bases and J by 0 bases, with 12 bases left in between. This CDR3 contains 14 residues. Germline CDR1 reads SQVTM; CDR2 reads ANQGSEA.

This clonotype was seen more than once but under ten times. The rearrangement uses TRBV11-2 and TRBJ2-1; D is uncertain. The CDR3 consists of 13 residues. CDR1 and CDR2 from the germline V gene are SGHAT and FQNNGV. Trimming cost V 1 base and J 13 bases, with 14 bases left between them. The CDR3 sequence is CASSLVGQAEQFF. Here the CDR3 DNA reads TGTGCCAGCAGCTTAGTAGGGCAGGCTGAACAGTTCTTC.

This clonotype was recorded a few times. The rearrangement links TRBV6-5 to TRBJ1-1; 10 nucleotides line up with TRBD1. Trimming at V came to 8 bases and at J to 6 bases, leaving 12 bases not matched to a gene. Germline CDR1 MNHEY, CDR2 SVGAGI. The CDR3 is 15 residues long. Here the CDR3 DNA reads TGTGCCAGCTCCCGGGACAGGGGAGGTGAGGCTGAAGCTTTCTTT. Protein: CASSRDRGGEAEAFF.

In its sample, this clonotype was seen a few times. V and J are TRBV5-6 and TRBJ2-5; perhaps TRBD1 as D (6 bases). The length of the CDR3 is 14 residues. The V end lost 3 bases, the J end lost 5 bases, and 14 bases lay between the germline ends. Germline loops: CDR1 SGHDT, CDR2 YYEEEE. The CDR3 sequence is CASSSLTGGETQYF. The CDR3 nucleotides are TGTGCCAGCAGCTCGTTGACAGGCGGCGAGACCCAGTACTTC.

A few counts support this clonotype. The chain joins TRBV4-3 to TRBJ1-1; D possibly corresponds to TRBD1 (6 bases). CDR3 length equals 17 residues. Germline loops: CDR1 LGHNA, CDR2 YSLEER. Trimming removed 1 base from V and 3 bases from J, with 18 bases in between. CDR3 sequence reads: CASSQAQGPYVDTEAFF. In DNA, the CDR3 is TGCGCCAGCAGCCAAGCACAGGGACCCTATGTGGACACTGAAGCTTTCTTT.

In this sample, this clonotype turned up many times. The J gene is TRBJ2-2, the V gene TRBV12-3 or TRBV12-4; 8 bases are a match to TRBD1. V shed 10 bases, J shed 3 bases, and the junction held 7 bases outside the gene matches. The CDR3 extends over 14 amino acids. The CDR3 here is CATRRGRDTGELFF. For the CDR3, the DNA is TGTGCCACCCGCAGGGGGCGCGACACCGGGGAGCTGTTTTTT.

There are a few counts of this clonotype. The chain combines TRBV5-1 with TRBJ2-5; D is ambiguous. CDR1 is SGHRS, CDR2 YFSETQ, per germline. The CDR3 has 16 amino acids. Trimming stripped 0 bases from V and 2 bases from J, with 14 bases between. CDR3 bases: TGCGCCAGCAGCTTGGCCCCCCCGATGGGGCAAGAGACCCAGTACTTC. It encodes CASSLAPPMGQETQYF.

This clonotype was detected only a few times. The V call is TRBV2, the J call TRBJ1-6; D is possibly TRBD1 (5 bases). Trimming left V 3 bases short and J 7 bases short, with 7 bases between. The length of the CDR3 is 13 residues. Per germline, CDR1 SNHLY and CDR2 FYNNEI. The CDR3 nucleotides are TGTGCCAGCAGTGACCGGGGCAATTCACCCCTCCACTTT. Translating it yields CASSDRGNSPLHF.